This T cell receptor beta chain emerged from a study of blood T cell repertoires in COVID-19 (dated by TCRdb to between 2020 and 2021). Notes on the research overall: The collaborator samples originated in the United States, Italy and Spain and spanned the acute and convalescent phases of COVID-19. The material from the prospective study consisted of cDNA or gDNA derived from T cells, B-cell-depleted T cells, or PBMCs. The dataset comprised deeply sampled blood TCRbeta repertoires from subjects exposed to, actively infected with, or recovered from COVID-19. A freely available public database, intended as a resource for researchers studying the immune response to SARS-CoV-2, is where the repertoires were released. Samples were obtained from the ongoing ImmuneRACE study (first 160 participants) and from 1,200 or so subjects provided by 6 global collaborators. The sample metadata nearly always contained a de-identified subject ID, COVID-19 status, age in years and sex. Where available, HLA class I and class II types were obtained from metadata supplied by the sample provider rather than from assay-based typing. General study outcomes and caveats: How much clinical and demographic metadata was included differed by source and by participant, and the metadata was provided uncurated.

Of note for this clone: The clone's antigen remains unknown. Base qualities are not at hand, and no much larger clone is one base apart.

Each collaborating institution followed its own protocols to collect whole blood in K2EDTA tubes. For TCRbeta analysis, collaborators shipped samples in one of three forms: frozen whole blood, isolated PBMCs, or DNA extracted from either of those sample types. CDR1 and CDR2, per the germline V gene, are MNHNS and SASEGT. V loses 2 bases of germline sequence and J loses 0 bases, and the interval between the two ends is 11 bases. The CDR3, cysteine through phenylalanine, is 16 amino acids long. The only DNA kept is the CDR3, 48 bases in frame from the first base. The immunoSEQ Assay, a bias-controlled multiplex PCR, was used to amplify TCRbeta CDR3 regions from genomic DNA. The paper's processing steps were these. Within the assay, amplification of reference gene primers was used to estimate how many nucleated cells each sample contained. To quantify the absolute abundance of each unique TCRbeta CDR3 rearrangement, sequence reads were collapsed and filtered. For each sample, productive Simpson clonality was calculated as the square root of Simpson's diversity index across productive rearrangements. The table comes from immuneACCESS by way of TCRdb, which keeps in-frame sequences with V and J called. Part of the clones is missing from these tables; in studies checked, under half for an unresolved V gene and the rest for unknown reasons. Clonal size and the V and J genes are those of that table, whereas D and trimming came from the DNA. This sample gives 150,000 or so clones in total; roughly 90% of them show up just once. 1.6% of the sample is in the top ten clones.

Here the chain combines TRBV6-1 and TRBJ1-5; the D segment could be TRBD1, given 6 matching bases. The material sequenced was peripheral blood. This clonotype originated in a woman between 45 and 65 years old with acute or convalescent COVID-19. The CDR3 sequence is CASSETGHFSNQPQHF. The sequence in DNA is TGTGCCAGCAGTGAAACGGGACACTTTAGCAATCAGCCCCAGCATTTT.